Below, 22 T cell receptor beta chains from the same sample are listed, as sequenced in a study of blood T cells in healthy people across ages. The use of a sample-barcoded 5' primer and a J-beta primer mix characterized a second PCR of about 7 to 12 cycles. Via MiXCR, TCRdb re-called the 5' RACE reads, giving one row per CDR3 protein. The table lists hundreds of thousands of distinct CDR3 sequences, approximately 49% of them singletons, with 13% in the top ten. The sample comprised blood. These receptors originate from a man aged 30 to 39 in good health.

The chain recombines TRBV11-2 with TRBJ2-1, with 8 bases matching TRBD1. This CDR3 spans 13 amino acids. Germline CDR1 is SGHAT and CDR2 is FQNNGV. Trimming took 4 bases from V and 12 from J; bases not matched to a gene: 8. The CDR3 sequence is CASSWGTGQRQFF. The CDR3 DNA reads as TGTGCCAGCAGCTGGGGGACAGGACAGAGGCAGTTCTTC.

This clonotype was seen more than once but under ten times. J is TRBJ1-2 and V is TRBV4-3; D is ambiguous. From germline, CDR1 is LGHNA and CDR2 YSLEER. The CDR3 length is 18 residues. V was clipped by 2 bases and J by 0 bases, with 19 bases between them. The CDR3 sequence: CASSQIVKQSEANYGYTF. CDR3 in DNA: TGCGCCAGCAGCCAAATAGTCAAGCAGAGTGAGGCTAACTATGGCTACACCTTC.

The CDR3 is CASSPTGGANNEQFF. The CDR3 DNA sequence: TGTGCCAGCAGTCCGACAGGGGGCGCCAACAATGAGCAGTTCTTC. V usage is TRBV6-5 and J usage is TRBJ2-1; 10 bases are a match to TRBD1. Germline lookup yields CDR1 MNHEY and CDR2 SVGAGI. The CDR3 spans 15 residues. Trimming at V came to 5 bases and at J to 5 bases, leaving 6 bases not matched to a gene.

The rearrangement links TRBV3-1 to TRBJ2-1; TRBD1 aligns across 10 bases. Losses at the gene ends were 4 bases for V and 0 bases for J; bases not matched to a gene: 9. CDR1 and CDR2 from the germline V gene are LGHDT and YNNKEL (reference sequence). The CDR3 loop spans 18 amino acids. DNA of the CDR3: TGTGCCAGCAGCCCCCGGGACAGGGGCCGGAGCTCCTACAATGAGCAGTTCTTC. Protein: CASSPRDRGRSSYNEQFF.

The chain has TRBV9 and TRBJ2-4; TRBD2 matches at 10 bases. This CDR3 comprises 17 residues. CDR1 and CDR2 from the germline V gene are SGDLS and YYNGEE. The V and J ends lost 0 bases and 1 base, in that order; junction bases with no gene match: 4. The DNA for the CDR3 is TGTGCCAGCAGCGTAGGCGCTAGCGGGGGTGCCAAAAACATTCAGTACTTC. Translating gives CASSVGASGGAKNIQYF.

The chain combines TRBV7-2 with TRBJ2-7, with 8 nucleotides matching TRBD1. The CDR3 length is 13 residues. Losses at the gene ends were 6 bases for V and 3 bases for J; bases not matched to a gene: 4. Germline V gene lookup returns CDR1 SGHTA and CDR2 FQGNSA. Here the CDR3 DNA reads TGTGCCAGCAGGGCTACAGGGGGCTACGAGCAGTACTTC. It specifies CASRATGGYEQYF.

This clonotype was found a few times. This chain connects TRBV7-2 to TRBJ2-7, with D maybe TRBD1 (5 bases). Germline V gene lookup returns CDR1 SGHTA and CDR2 FQGNSA. With 3 bases removed from V and 3 bases from J, the gap between germline ends came to 15 bases. The CDR3 has 15 residues. CDR3 sequence (DNA): TGTGCCAGCAGCTTGGTGCTAGGGGCCGTCTACGAGCAGTACTTC. This gives the protein CASSLVLGAVYEQYF.

V gene TRBV20-1 combines with J gene TRBJ1-1, with TRBD1 matching over 9 bases. Trimming took 1 base from V and 4 from J; bases not matched to a gene: 7. The CDR3 is 15 residues long. The germline CDR1 and CDR2 sequences are DFQATT and SNEGSKA (reference sequence). CDR3 DNA: TGCAGTGCTAGAGGTAGGGACAGGGTCTTCACTGAAGCTTTCTTT. It specifies CSARGRDRVFTEAFF.

This clonotype has a handful of counts. The chain combines TRBV2 with TRBJ1-5; D is unresolved. There are 15 residues in the CDR3. The V end was cut by 1 base, the J end by 1 base, with 8 bases between. Germline loops: CDR1 SNHLY, CDR2 FYNNEI. The chain's CDR3 is CASSEELVSNQPQHF. CDR3 coding DNA: TGTGCCAGCAGTGAAGAACTTGTAAGCAATCAGCCCCAGCATTTT.

The CDR3 spells CASGRDRNTDTQYF. CDR3 in DNA: TGTGCCAGCGGTCGGGACAGGAACACAGATACGCAGTATTTT. This rearrangement joins TRBV2 to TRBJ2-3, with 8 bases fitting TRBD1. The germline V gene encodes CDR1 SNHLY and CDR2 FYNNEI. The CDR3 covers 14 residues. V was clipped by 8 bases and J by 2 bases; unmatched bases: 6. Drawing the rest from reference TRBV2 and TRBJ2-3, the complete variable domain is EPEVTQTPSHQVTQMGQEVILRCVPISNHLYFYWYRQILGQKVEFLVSFYNNEISEKSEIFDDQFSVERPDGSNFTLKIRSTKLEDSAMYFCASGRDRNTDTQYFGPGTRLTVL.

The gene calls are TRBV6-2 or TRBV6-3 and TRBJ2-5; perhaps TRBD2 as D (5 bases). The J call may be mistaken, given a closer DNA end match to TRBJ2-7. CDR1 is MNHEY and CDR2 is SVGEGT in the germline V gene. The CDR3 is 13 amino acids. The CDR3 spells CASSRSGGNEQYF. The CDR3 DNA reads TGTGCCAGCAGCCGCAGCGGCGGAAACGAGCAGTACTTC.

In this sample, this clonotype turned up a few times. The chain joins TRBV29-1 to TRBJ2-1; 7 bases line up with TRBD1. V lost 7 bases to trimming and J lost 7 bases; unmatched junction nucleotides: 10. The CDR3 length is 13 residues. CDR1 is SQVTM, CDR2 ANQGSEA, per germline. CDR3 in amino acids: CSAHQGTANEQFF. Written as DNA, the CDR3 is TGCAGCGCCCACCAAGGGACAGCAAATGAGCAGTTCTTC.

The chain couples TRBV2 to TRBJ1-1; D remains ambiguous. In germline, CDR1 is SNHLY, CDR2 FYNNEI. This CDR3 region has 13 residues. As DNA, the CDR3 is TGTACCAACCTCAGACGCCCGAACACTGAAGCTTTCTTT. It encodes CTNLRRPNTEAFF.

This clonotype was seen more than once but under ten times. The gene calls are TRBV2 and TRBJ2-1, with D perhaps TRBD2 (7 bases). Germline lookup yields CDR1 SNHLY and CDR2 FYNNEI. The V end lost 3 bases, the J end lost 9 bases, and 15 bases lay between the germline ends. There are 14 residues in the CDR3. In nucleotides, the CDR3 is TGTGCCAGCAGTGATTCCGGGGGGCAGGGTGAGCAGTTCTTC. Protein product: CASSDSGGQGEQFF.

The rearrangement uses TRBV6-5 and TRBJ1-5; D remains unclear. The CDR3 extends over 14 amino acids. Germline V gene lookup returns CDR1 MNHEY and CDR2 SVGAGI. The V and J ends lost 6 bases and 6 bases respectively, with 15 bases between them. The CDR3 sequence is CASRFREGGQPQHF. The CDR3 DNA reads TGTGCCAGCAGATTCCGGGAGGGAGGTCAGCCCCAGCATTTT.

A few counts support this clonotype. This chain connects TRBV7-2 to TRBJ2-3; perhaps TRBD1 as D (5 bases). Germline V lookup: CDR1 SGHTA, CDR2 FQGNSA. The CDR3 is 13 amino acids. Trimming took off 7 bases at V and 8 bases at J, with 16 bases between the two ends. CDR3 loop: CASTPLADTTQYF. DNA of the CDR3: TGTGCCAGCACCCCCCTGGCGGACACTACGCAGTATTTT.

This clonotype was recorded many times. J is TRBJ1-1 and V is TRBV4-3; D remains unclear. CDR1 is LGHNA, CDR2 YSLEER, per germline. The CDR3 loop spans 14 amino acids. Trimming removed 0 bases at V and 2 bases at J, with 7 bases between. The CDR3, as DNA: TGCGCCAGCAGCCAAGACTCACTCAACACTGAAGCTTTCTTT. Its protein is CASSQDSLNTEAFF.

The rearrangement joins TRBV7-6 to TRBJ1-6, with 8 bases matching TRBD1. The trim removed 0 bases at V and 7 bases at J, leaving 2 bases unmatched. The V gene's germline CDR1 is SGHVS and CDR2 FNYEAQ. This CDR3 has 15 residues. CDR3 protein: CASSLASGGNSPLHF. CDR3 coding DNA: TGTGCCAGCAGCTTAGCCTCAGGGGGCAATTCACCCCTCCACTTT.

CDR3 sequence (DNA): TGTGCCAGCAGCAGGGGGACAGGGAGGGAAAAACTGTTTTTT. This sequence encodes CASSRGTGREKLFF. The chain combines TRBV27 with TRBJ1-4; 9 nucleotides line up with TRBD1. The CDR3 length is 14 residues. Trimming at V came to 6 bases and at J to 8 bases, leaving 7 bases not matched to a gene. CDR1 is MNHEY, CDR2 SMNVEV, per germline (reference sequence).

On this clonotype: This may stem from a read error, because a much larger clone lies one nucleotide away. The chain links TRBV6-6 to TRBJ1-1; tentatively, D is TRBD1 (5 bases). CDR1 and CDR2 (germline): MNHNY, SVGAGI (reference sequence). The length of the CDR3 is 14 residues. The CDR3 region is CASIYSPGWTEAFF. For the CDR3, the DNA is TGTGCCAGCATTTACTCCCCAGGGTGGACTGAAGCTTTCTTT.

This sequence joins TRBV5-1 and TRBJ2-7, with D maybe TRBD1 (6 bases). The J call may be in error: the DNA end matches TRBJ2-5 better. CDR3 size: 12 residues. Looked up from germline, CDR1 is SGHRS and CDR2 is YFSETQ. The CDR3 sequence: CASLGGLETQYF. CDR3 DNA: TGCGCCAGCCTTGGGGGCCTGGAGACCCAGTACTTC.

The chain couples TRBV11-3 to TRBJ2-4; TRBD1 agrees at 9 bases. The CDR3 sequence is 18 residues long. Germline CDR1 is SGHNT and CDR2 is YENEEA. Losses at the gene ends were 5 bases for V and 0 bases for J; bases not matched to a gene: 11. In DNA, the CDR3 is TGTGCCAGCAGCCCCGAGCCACAGGGGGCGTTAGCCAAAAACATTCAGTACTTC. This sequence encodes CASSPEPQGALAKNIQYF.